The clone carrying this T cell receptor (beta chain) was found a few times. This entry belongs to a study of blood T cell repertoires in COVID-19. Looking at the study overall: The samples span acute and convalescent COVID-19 from the United States, Italy and Spain.

Authors' analysis steps: Using reference gene primer amplification, nucleated cell counts were estimated. Only in-frame clones appear in the TCRdb table, and some are missing; sequencing was by immunoSEQ multiplex PCR. Clone size and the V and J calls come from that table; the DNA yielded D and trimming. This sample has about 190,000 clones, with around 82% found just once. CDR3 length equals 14 residues. Trimming removed 1 base from V and 4 bases from J, with 11 bases in between. Looked up from germline, CDR1 is SGHAT and CDR2 is FQNNGV. The sample consisted of peripheral blood. This TCR was recovered from a middle-aged man with active or convalescent COVID-19. The chain links TRBV11-2 to TRBJ2-7; no reliable D call. The CDR3 sequence is CASSLVGLEYEQYF. In nucleotides, the CDR3 is TGTGCCAGCAGCTTAGTCGGGTTGGAGTACGAGCAGTACTTC.